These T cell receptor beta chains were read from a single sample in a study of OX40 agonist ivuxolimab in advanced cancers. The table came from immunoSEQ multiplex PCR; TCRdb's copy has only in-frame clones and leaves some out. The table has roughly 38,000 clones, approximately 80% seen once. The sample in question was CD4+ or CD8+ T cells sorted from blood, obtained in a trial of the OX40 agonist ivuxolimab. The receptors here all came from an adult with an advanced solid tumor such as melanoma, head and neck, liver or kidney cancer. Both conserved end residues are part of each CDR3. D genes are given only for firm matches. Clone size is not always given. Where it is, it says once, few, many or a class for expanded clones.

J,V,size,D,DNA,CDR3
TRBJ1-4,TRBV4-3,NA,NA,TGCGCCAGCAGCCAGAACCTGGGCGAAAAACTGTTTTTT,CASSQNLGEKLFF
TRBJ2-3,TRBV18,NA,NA,TGTGCCAGCTCATCTCGTGGGGGAACTAGCACAGATACGCAGTATTTT,CASSSRGGTSTDTQYF
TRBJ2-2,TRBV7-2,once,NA,TGTGCCAGCAGTTTTGCTGAAGCCGGGGAGCTGTTTTTT,CASSFAEAGELFF
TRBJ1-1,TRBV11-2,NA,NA,TGTGGGTCGCTTGGCGCTTTCTTT,CGSLGAFF
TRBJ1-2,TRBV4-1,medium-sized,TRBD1,TGCGCCAGCAGCCAACCGGGACAGAGCTACTATGGCTACACCTTC,CASSQPGQSYYGYTF
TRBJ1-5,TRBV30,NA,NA,TGTGCCTGGAGTGCCCACAGGGGCAATCAGCCCCAGCATTTT,CAWSAHRGNQPQHF
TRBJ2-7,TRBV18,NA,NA,TGTGCCAGCTCACTGGGGAGCTCCTACGAGCAGTACTTC,CASSLGSSYEQYF
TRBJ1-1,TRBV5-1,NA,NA,TGCGCCAGCAGCTTGGTTAGTGGGACCACTGAAGCTTTCTTT,CASSLVSGTTEAFF
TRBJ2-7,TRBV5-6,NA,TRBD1,TGTGCCAGCAGCCTGCCGGACAGGGAATACTACGAGCAGTACTTC,CASSLPDREYYEQYF
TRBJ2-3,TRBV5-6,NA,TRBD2,TGTGCCAGCAGCTTGGGCGGGGGGGCTGCAGATACGCAGTATTTT,CASSLGGGAADTQYF
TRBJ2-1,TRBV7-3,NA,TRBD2,TGTGCCAGCAGCTTATCCGGACTCGGACTAGCCGACGGGGATGAGCAGTTCTTC,CASSLSGLGLADGDEQFF
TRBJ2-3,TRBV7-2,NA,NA,TGTGCCAGCAGCTTAGTCCGCAGGGTTGTTGCCACAGATACGCAGTATTTT,CASSLVRRVVATDTQYF